This T cell receptor beta chain was observed in a study of cytomegalovirus exposure and HLA in healthy donors. Both 60 Vbeta primers and 13 Jbeta primers went into the PCR. Some clones are missing from TCRdb's copy, which holds only in-frame ones; the method was immunoSEQ multiplex PCR. Of about 85,000 clones listed, about 80% are singletons. With respect to this clone: Its cognate antigen is unknown.

CDR1 and CDR2 (germline): GTSNPN, SVGIG (reference sequence). The CDR3 covers 13 residues. V lost 5 bases to trimming and J lost 1 base; unmatched junction nucleotides: 4. Regarding the study as a whole: Donors belonging to an Asian-associated ancestry cluster reportedly showed fewer N-insertions in productive TCRs than the 666-donor mean, according to what a later analysis found. Previous analysis showed most TCR beta V segments were productive about 90% or about 30% of the time. It was in a later analysis that TCR association rates were seen to vary by HLA locus, highest for DRB1 and lowest for HLA-C.

The receptor was isolated from a woman in her forties or fifties in good health and CMV-seropositive. What was sequenced was PBMCs. The J gene is TRBJ1-1, the V gene TRBV30; 7 bases agree with TRBD1. CDR3 in amino acids: CAWDRDPNTEAFF. DNA of the CDR3: TGTGCCTGGGACAGGGACCCGAACACTGAAGCTTTCTTT.